The next 16 T cell receptor beta chains were all read from a single sample in a study of blood T cell repertoires in COVID-19 (dated by TCRdb to 2018 to 2021). The library was generated by the immunoSEQ multiplex PCR assay. In TCRdb, the immuneACCESS table is reduced to in-frame sequences with V and J assigned. These tables do not hold every clone; where another copy was compared, an unresolved V gene accounts for under half, and the others remain unexplained. This sample has 150,000 to 200,000 clones in its table, and around nine tenths of those were observed once. The ten largest clones take up around 3.5% of the sample. Sample: peripheral blood. These receptors originate from a man aged 18 to 29 with active or convalescent COVID-19.

The chain combines TRBV27 with TRBJ2-1, with 11 bases fitting TRBD2. The CDR3 contains 15 residues. Looked up from germline, CDR1 is MNHEY and CDR2 is SMNVEV (reference sequence). V lost 3 bases, J lost 9 bases, and 7 bases stayed unmatched. The CDR3 coding sequence is TGTGCCAGCAGTTTTTTAGCTAGCGGGGGGATTGAGCAGTTCTTC. This encodes CASSFLASGGIEQFF.

The chain uses TRBV7-9 and TRBJ1-1; possible D gene TRBD1, 6 bases. The germline V and J ends were trimmed by 3 bases and 7 bases, with 9 bases remaining between them. Germline V gene lookup returns CDR1 SEHNR and CDR2 FQNEAQ (reference sequence). This CDR3 contains 12 residues. This chain's CDR3 is CASSFGQIEAFF. As DNA, the CDR3 is TGTGCCAGCAGCTTCGGACAGATTGAAGCTTTCTTT.

In its sample, this clone was seen once. V and J are TRBV5-4 and TRBJ1-2; D gene ambiguous. The CDR3 has 15 amino acids. Germline-derived CDR1 and CDR2 are SGHNT and YYREEE (reference sequence). V lost 1 base and J 0 bases, leaving 10 bases between the germline ends. CDR3 DNA sequence: TGTGCCAGCAGCTTGTCACAGACCTCTAACTATGGCTACACCTTC. Protein product: CASSLSQTSNYGYTF.

The rearrangement links TRBV7-8 to TRBJ2-7, with TRBD2 matching 7 bases. Germline V lookup: CDR1 SGHVS, CDR2 FQNEAQ. With V trimmed by 5 bases and J by 4 bases, 8 bases remained unmatched. The CDR3 is made up of 14 amino acids. CDR3 nucleotide sequence: TGTGCCAGCAGCCCCGGGGCTAGCGGTTACGAGCAGTACTTC. Translated: CASSPGASGYEQYF. The whole variable domain, remainder taken from reference TRBV7-8 and TRBJ2-7, is GAGVSQSPRYKVAKRGQDVALRCDPISGHVSLFWYQQALGQGPEFLTYFQNEAQLDKSGLPSDRFFAERPEGSVSTLKIQRTQQEDSAVYLCASSPGASGYEQYFGPGTRLTVT.

This chain connects TRBV6-6 to TRBJ2-1, with 7 bases that match TRBD2. The V and J ends lost 5 bases and 5 bases, in that order; junction bases with no gene match: 12. CDR1 is MNHNY, CDR2 SVGAGI, per germline (reference sequence). The CDR3 totals 16 residues. The CDR3 loop is CASSLHLAGDHNEQFF. The CDR3 DNA is TGTGCCAGCAGTCTACATTTGGCGGGAGACCACAATGAGCAGTTCTTC.

The V gene is TRBV12-5, the J gene TRBJ2-5, with TRBD1 as a possible D gene (6 bases). Germline values: CDR1 LGHNT, CDR2 FRNRAP. The CDR3 consists of 14 residues. Between the trimmed V and J ends, which lost 6 bases and 5 bases, there was a span of 16 bases. The CDR3 region is CASGSTGGVETQYF. CDR3 nucleotide sequence: TGTGCTAGTGGGTCGACAGGTGGAGTTGAGACCCAGTACTTC.

The chain recombines TRBV18 with TRBJ2-1, with TRBD1 identical over 7 bases. Germline trimming cut 2 bases from V and 3 bases from J; bases unmatched to any gene: 4. The germline gives CDR1 KGHSH, CDR2 LQKENI. This CDR3 spans 15 amino acids. The CDR3 DNA reads as TGTGCCAGCTCACCAGCAGGACAGGTCTACAATGAGCAGTTCTTC. Protein product: CASSPAGQVYNEQFF.

J is TRBJ1-4 and V is TRBV6-4, with a tentative D call TRBD1 (6 bases). The CDR3 loop spans 15 amino acids. Germline CDR1 is MRHNA and CDR2 is SNTAGT. Trimming removed 2 bases at V and 4 bases at J, with 11 bases between. DNA of the CDR3: TGTGCCAGCAGTGACAGGACAGCTGATAATGAAAAACTGTTTTTT. This gives the protein CASSDRTADNEKLFF.

This chain joins TRBV4-3 and TRBJ1-6; TRBD1 might be the D (5 bases). CDR1 is LGHNA and CDR2 is YSLEER in the germline V gene. The CDR3 is made up of 16 amino acids. Trimming shortened V by 2 bases and J by 3 bases, and 11 bases separated the two germline ends. The CDR3 bases are TGCGCCAGCAGCCAAAGACAGACCCACTATAATTCACCCCTCCACTTT. Translation gives CASSQRQTHYNSPLHF.

This clone has a handful of counts. The rearrangement uses TRBV4-1 and TRBJ1-6; D call uncertain. The CDR3 loop spans 16 amino acids. Trimming stripped 1 base from V and 0 bases from J, with 7 bases between. From germline, CDR1 is MGHRA and CDR2 YSYEKL. In DNA, the CDR3 is TGCGCCAGCAGCCAAGTATCGAGCTCCTATAATTCACCCCTCCACTTT. It specifies CASSQVSSSYNSPLHF.

This chain uses TRBV28 with TRBJ1-5; D ambiguous. V was shortened by 8 bases and J by 0 bases, with 20 bases between the two germline ends. Looked up from germline, CDR1 is MDHEN and CDR2 is SYDVKM. The CDR3 loop spans 17 amino acids. CDR3 DNA sequence: TGTGCCAGCGGCCTCTCGACTGTAACTTATAGCAATCAGCCCCAGCATTTT. This translates into CASGLSTVTYSNQPQHF.

V and J are TRBV15 and TRBJ1-2; D is unresolved. The CDR3 extends over 12 amino acids. Germline-derived CDR1 and CDR2 are LNHNV and YYDKDF (reference sequence). The V end lost 3 bases, the J end lost 2 bases, and 4 bases lay between the germline ends. CDR3 region: CATSRENYGYTF. In DNA, the CDR3 is TGTGCCACCAGCAGGGAGAACTATGGCTACACCTTC.

The CDR3, as DNA: TGTGCCAGCTCAAGCCTAACAGGGGGCACTCAGCCCCAGCATTTT. It is translated as CASSSLTGGTQPQHF. The chain recombines TRBV18 with TRBJ1-5, with 9 bases aligning to TRBD1. Unmatched junction bases numbered 8, after V lost 5 bases and J lost 6 bases. CDR1 and CDR2 from the germline V gene are KGHSH and LQKENI. This CDR3 region has 15 residues. Filled out from reference TRBV18 and TRBJ1-5, the complete variable domain reads NAGVMQNPRHLVRRRGQEARLRCSPMKGHSHVYWYRQLPEEGLKFMVYLQKENIIDESGMPKERFSAEFPKEGPSILRIQQVVRGDSAAYFCASSSLTGGTQPQHFGDGTRLSIL.

The chain carries TRBV11-3 and TRBJ1-1, with D possibly matching TRBD1 (6 bases). Trimming cost V 5 bases and J 3 bases, with 13 bases left between them. The germline V gene encodes CDR1 SGHNT and CDR2 YENEEA. The CDR3 is made up of 14 amino acids. The CDR3 spells CASSLTGPHTEAFF. Written as DNA, the CDR3 is TGTGCCAGCAGCCTCACAGGGCCCCACACTGAAGCTTTCTTT.

This chain connects TRBV5-1 to TRBJ2-1; 10 nucleotides match TRBD2. This CDR3 spans 15 amino acids. J lost 7 bases, V lost 6 bases, and 10 bases had no gene match. The germline V gene has CDR1 SGHRS and CDR2 YFSETQ. CDR3 DNA: TGCGCCAGCATGATGGGGACTAGCGTCAAGAATGAGCAGTTCTTC. The encoded protein is CASMMGTSVKNEQFF.

The genes are TRBV2 and TRBJ2-1; 12 nucleotides match TRBD1. CDR1 is SNHLY and CDR2 is FYNNEI in the germline V gene. V shed 6 bases and J 6 bases; nucleotides not matched to a gene: 6. The CDR3 is 15 amino acids. The CDR3 DNA sequence: TGTGCCAGCAGCCCCGGGACAGGGGGCCCCAATGAGCAGTTCTTC. Its protein is CASSPGTGGPNEQFF.